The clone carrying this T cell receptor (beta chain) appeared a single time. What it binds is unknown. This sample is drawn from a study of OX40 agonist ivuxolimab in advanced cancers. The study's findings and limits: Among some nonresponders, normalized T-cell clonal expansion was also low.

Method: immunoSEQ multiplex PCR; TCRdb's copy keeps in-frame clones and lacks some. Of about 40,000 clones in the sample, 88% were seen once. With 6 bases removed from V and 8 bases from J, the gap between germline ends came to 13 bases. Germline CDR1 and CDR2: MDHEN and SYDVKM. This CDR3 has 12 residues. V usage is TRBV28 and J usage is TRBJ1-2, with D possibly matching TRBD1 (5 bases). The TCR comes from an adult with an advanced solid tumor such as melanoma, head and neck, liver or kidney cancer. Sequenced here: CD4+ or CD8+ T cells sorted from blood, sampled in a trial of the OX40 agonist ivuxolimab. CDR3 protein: CASRRTTGGYTF. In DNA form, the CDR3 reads TGTGCCAGCAGGCGGACCACAGGAGGCTACACCTTC.